The clone carrying this T cell receptor beta chain was seen only a few times. The CDR3 runs to 15 residues. V lost 1 base and J lost 5; bases outside the gene matches: 10. Germline CDR1 reads DFQATT; CDR2 reads SNEGSKA (reference sequence). A library of TCRbeta sequences, prepared with unique molecular identifiers, was generated. TCRdb independently ran MiXCR on the PCR reads; one entry per CDR3 protein. The sample has about 350,000 distinct CDR3 sequences, 15% to 20% seen once. This sample was included in a study of T-cell reconstitution after alpha-beta-depleted transplantation in children. The sample consisted of PBMCs, mostly from graft donor cells, taken 360 days after TCRalphabeta/CD19-depleted stem cell transplant. This chain connects TRBV20-1 to TRBJ2-5, with 7 bases matching TRBD2. This sequence was found in a male patient between 2 and 15 years old who had a stem cell transplant for acute lymphoblastic leukemia, so the T cells may come from the graft donor. The CDR3 coding sequence is TGCAGTGCTAGAGGGGGGAGGGGCGTCTTGGAGACCCAGTACTTC. Translating it yields CSARGGRGVLETQYF.